Presented here are 18 T cell receptor beta chains from one specimen sequenced in a study of vaccination effects on CD4 cells after COVID-19. Sequencing in the ViraFEST assay came after antigen-specific CD4+ T cells had been expanded with viral peptide pools, which were used to stimulate PBMC. Isolating CD4+ T cells followed around nine days of culture. The antigens of these receptors remain unknown. Assay: immunoSEQ multiplex PCR; the TCRdb copy retains only in-frame clones and omits some. The data hold fewer than 25,000 clones, with around 66% observed a single time. Here the sequenced sample was CD4+ T cells from PBMCs cultured with HCoV-229E spike peptides, taken before COVID-19 vaccination. These receptors all stem from a human donor who received a COVID-19 vaccine.

The rearrangement uses TRBV18 and TRBJ1-1; no firm D call. The CDR3 runs to 14 residues. The V gene's germline CDR1 is KGHSH and CDR2 LQKENI. Trimming removed 0 bases at V and 4 bases at J, with 9 bases between. The CDR3: CASSPPGGSTEAFF. CDR3 sequence (DNA): TGTGCCAGCTCACCACCGGGAGGGTCCACTGAAGCTTTCTTT.

This clone turned up a few times. The V and J genes are TRBV18 and TRBJ1-2; D gene uncertain. Germline loops: CDR1 KGHSH, CDR2 LQKENI. With 8 bases removed from V and 5 bases from J, the gap between germline ends came to 15 bases. The CDR3 covers 13 residues. CDR3 coding DNA: TGTGCCAGCACCCGAGAAATCCAATATGGCTACACCTTC. Protein product: CASTREIQYGYTF.

This chain uses TRBV30 with TRBJ1-1, with D possibly being TRBD1 (5 bases). CDR1 is GTSNPN and CDR2 is SVGIG in the germline V gene (reference sequence). The ends were cut back, 3 bases at V and 4 bases at J, with 9 bases in the middle. The CDR3 length is 12 residues. In DNA form, the CDR3 reads TGTGCCTGGAGGAGGGGATCCACTGAAGCTTTCTTT. Protein sequence: CAWRRGSTEAFF.

This clone is a singleton in its sample. The chain links TRBV10-1 to TRBJ2-7; the D is unclear. The germline V gene encodes CDR1 WNHNN and CDR2 SYGVQD (reference sequence). The length of the CDR3 is 14 residues. V was clipped by 0 bases and J by 7 bases, with 13 bases between them. The CDR3 region is CASSESSILMEQYF. DNA for the CDR3: TGCGCCAGCAGTGAGTCGAGTATCCTAATGGAGCAGTACTTC.

The V call is TRBV24-1, the J call TRBJ2-2; 8 bases are shared with TRBD1. The CDR3 covers 16 residues. CDR1 is KGHDR, CDR2 SFDVKD, per germline. J gave up 1 base and V 6 bases, and 6 bases lay outside the gene matches. In nucleotides, the CDR3 is TGTGCCACCAGTACTACCGGGACAGGGAACACCGGGGAGCTGTTTTTT. Its protein product is CATSTTGTGNTGELFF.

The V and J genes are TRBV29-1 and TRBJ1-1; D gene ambiguous. CDR1 and CDR2 (germline): SQVTM, ANQGSEA. The CDR3 covers 13 residues. Trimming stripped 1 base from V and 0 bases from J, with 6 bases between. Here the CDR3 reads CSVEGGMNTEAFF. DNA of the CDR3: TGCAGCGTTGAAGGGGGAATGAACACTGAAGCTTTCTTT.

This clone appeared a few times. CDR3 loop: CASSLQGDYEQYF. The DNA of the CDR3 is TGTGCCAGCAGCCTCCAGGGGGACTACGAGCAGTACTTC. The chain employs TRBV2 and TRBJ2-7, with TRBD1 matching 7 bases. The CDR3 runs to 13 residues. V was clipped by 6 bases and J by 3 bases; unmatched bases: 5. The V gene's germline CDR1 is SNHLY and CDR2 FYNNEI. Using reference TRBV2 and TRBJ2-7 for the parts outside the CDR3, the full variable domain is EPEVTQTPSHQVTQMGQEVILRCVPISNHLYFYWYRQILGQKVEFLVSFYNNEISEKSEIFDDQFSVERPDGSNFTLKIRSTKLEDSAMYFCASSLQGDYEQYFGPGTRLTVT.

The V call is TRBV7-2, the J call TRBJ1-4; 7 bases match TRBD1. In germline, CDR1 is SGHTA, CDR2 FQGNSA. V lost 1 base to trimming and J lost 7 bases; unmatched junction nucleotides: 6. The CDR3 extends over 15 amino acids. CDR3 DNA sequence: TGTGCCAGCAGCTTAGAGAACAGGGGTCTTGAAAAACTGTTTTTT. This translates into CASSLENRGLEKLFF.

The chain has TRBV5-4 and TRBJ1-2; tentatively, D is TRBD1 (6 bases). The CDR3 spans 14 residues. V was clipped by 0 bases and J by 4 bases, with 10 bases between them. Germline V lookup: CDR1 SGHNT, CDR2 YYREEE (reference sequence). DNA of the CDR3: TGTGCCAGCAGCTTGGGACAGGAGGTCTATGGCTACACCTTC. It encodes CASSLGQEVYGYTF.

The V gene is TRBV7-9, the J gene TRBJ2-7; D unresolved. The CDR3 length is 15 residues. Trimming took 4 bases from V and 5 from J, leaving 18 bases between them. The germline CDR1 and CDR2 sequences are SEHNR and FQNEAQ (reference sequence). As DNA, the CDR3 is TGTGCCAGCAGCTCCCCCGGGTCCTGGGTCCACGAGCAGTACTTC. It yields the protein CASSSPGSWVHEQYF.

The chain recombines TRBV7-2 with TRBJ1-6; D is ambiguous. V lost 2 bases and J 6 bases, leaving 11 bases between the germline ends. CDR1 and CDR2 from the germline V gene are SGHTA and FQGNSA. The CDR3 loop spans 15 amino acids. CDR3 amino acids: CASSLNPVSNSPLHF. CDR3 DNA: TGTGCCAGCAGCTTAAATCCAGTTAGTAATTCACCCCTCCACTTT.

This sequence joins TRBV4-1 and TRBJ1-2; tentative D call: TRBD1 (6 bases). The germline V gene has CDR1 MGHRA and CDR2 YSYEKL. The CDR3 loop spans 15 amino acids. V dropped 4 bases and J dropped 5 bases, with 17 bases sitting between them. In DNA, the CDR3 is TGCGCCAGCAGCCCACTAAGGGGGGTTTGGTATGGCTACACCTTC. Residues: CASSPLRGVWYGYTF.

The rearrangement uses TRBV6-2 or TRBV6-3 and TRBJ2-1, with 8 bases aligning to TRBD2. The CDR3 totals 15 residues. V shed 7 bases, J shed 8 bases, and the junction held 13 bases outside the gene matches. The germline V gene encodes CDR1 MNHEY and CDR2 SVGEGT. CDR3 residues: CASNPPSGRRDEQFF. As DNA, the CDR3 is TGTGCCAGCAACCCACCCAGCGGGAGAAGGGATGAGCAGTTCTTC.

The rearrangement links TRBV6-2 or TRBV6-3 to TRBJ2-5; D may be TRBD1 or TRBD2 (5 bases each). Trimming took off 6 bases at V and 4 bases at J, with 15 bases between the two ends. The length of the CDR3 is 14 residues. Looked up from germline, CDR1 is MNHEY and CDR2 is SVGEGT. The CDR3 DNA reads as TGTGCCAGCAGACCTAGCTGGGGGAGAGAGACCCAGTACTTC. Protein: CASRPSWGRETQYF.

V usage is TRBV21-1 and J usage is TRBJ1-2; the table's D call, TRBD1, was not checked against the DNA. TRBV21-1 is listed as a pseudogene. The CDR3 has 16 residues. The CDR3 coding sequence is TGTGCCAGCAGCAAAATCGGCCCAGGAAGGGGGTATGGCTACACCTTC. Amino acids: CASSKIGPGRGYGYTF.

The rearrangement uses TRBV5-1 and TRBJ2-1; TRBD2 matches at 8 bases. CDR3 length equals 15 residues. The V segment lost 0 bases and the J segment 3 bases; nucleotides outside the gene matches: 2. Per germline, CDR1 SGHRS and CDR2 YFSETQ. CDR3 in amino acids: CASSLDGGVYNEQFF. The CDR3 bases are TGCGCCAGCAGCTTGGACGGGGGGGTCTACAATGAGCAGTTCTTC.

This clone was counted only a few times. The V gene is TRBV5-1, the J gene TRBJ2-1; TRBD2 aligns across 12 bases. V gave up 1 base and J gave up 8 bases; unmatched junction bases: 1. CDR1 and CDR2 from the germline V gene are SGHRS and YFSETQ. This CDR3 is built from 14 residues. CDR3 amino acids: CASSLRLAGDEQFF. The CDR3 region has the DNA TGCGCCAGCAGCTTGAGACTAGCGGGAGATGAGCAGTTCTTC.

The chain uses TRBV6-5 and TRBJ1-3, with 7 bases lining up with TRBD1. Germline trimming cut 6 bases from V and 4 bases from J; bases unmatched to any gene: 6. The CDR3 sequence is 14 residues long. CDR1 is MNHEY and CDR2 is SVGAGI in the germline V gene. CDR3 in DNA: TGTGCCAGCAGGGACCCGGGACAGGGAAACACCATATATTTT. It translates to CASRDPGQGNTIYF.